The present TCR beta chain was sequenced within a study of blood T cell repertoires in COVID-19. Trimming pared 0 bases from V and 3 bases from J, leaving 9 bases between. The germline V gene has CDR1 LGHNA and CDR2 YNFKEQ. The CDR3 sequence is 15 residues long. Libraries were prepared by immunoSEQ multiplex PCR; TCRdb keeps only in-frame clonotypes and omits some of them. This table holds 250,000 to 350,000 clones, around 83% found once. The chain links TRBV4-2 to TRBJ1-5; D unclear. This TCR came from a woman aged 45-65 years with acute or convalescent COVID-19. The sequencing input was peripheral blood. CDR3 coding DNA: TGTGCCAGCAGCCAAGAGGCGAGGTACAATCAGCCCCAGCATTTT. Its protein product is CASSQEARYNQPQHF.